The 21 T cell receptor beta chains reported below all come from one sample, sequenced in a study of blood T cell repertoires in COVID-19. Measured with immunoSEQ multiplex PCR; TCRdb has only the in-frame clones, and not every one. The sample records more than 130,000 clones, roughly 90% being singletons. Sequencing was performed on peripheral blood. The receptors were sampled from a man in his fifties with active or convalescent COVID-19.

This clone was picked up one time. The chain is built from TRBV3-1 (or the pseudogene TRBV3-2) and TRBJ2-5, with D unresolved. The V end lost 1 base, the J end lost 5 bases, and 8 bases lay between the germline ends. CDR3 length equals 13 residues. In germline, CDR1 is LGHDT, CDR2 YNNKEL (reference sequence). The CDR3 coding sequence is TGTGCCAGCAGCCAAGTTAACTTGGAGACCCAGTACTTC. Translated: CASSQVNLETQYF.

The chain recombines TRBV6-1 with TRBJ2-1; D is perhaps TRBD1 (5 bases). Trimming took 2 bases from V and 1 from J, leaving 12 bases between them. Germline lookup yields CDR1 MNHNS and CDR2 SASEGT. This CDR3 spans 16 amino acids. CDR3 nucleotides: TGTGCCAGCAGTGAATCTAGGTACAGGTCCTACAATGAGCAGTTCTTC. It encodes CASSESRYRSYNEQFF.

The chain is built from TRBV7-9 and TRBJ1-1; 8 bases line up with TRBD1. Germline V gives CDR1 SEHNR, CDR2 FQNEAQ (reference sequence). J gave up 0 bases and V 10 bases, and 4 bases lay outside the gene matches. The CDR3 runs 13 residues. The CDR3 here is CATGQGLNTEAFF. The CDR3 DNA reads as TGTGCCACCGGACAGGGATTGAACACTGAAGCTTTCTTT.

This rearrangement joins TRBV5-1 to TRBJ1-5; a weak D match, TRBD1 (6 bases). Looked up from germline, CDR1 is SGHRS and CDR2 is YFSETQ. There are 15 residues in the CDR3. The CDR3 sequence is CRRTYQGIGNQPQHF. For the CDR3, the DNA is TGCCGGCGTACATATCAGGGGATCGGCAATCAGCCCCAGCATTTT.

V usage is TRBV19 and J usage is TRBJ1-1, with 9 bases that match TRBD1. Germline V lookup: CDR1 LNHDA, CDR2 SQIVND (reference sequence). The V segment lost 0 bases and the J segment 11 bases; nucleotides outside the gene matches: 10. The CDR3 totals 15 residues. Here the CDR3 reads CASSIDPGDRVQAFF. Written as DNA, the CDR3 is TGTGCCAGTAGTATAGATCCGGGGGACAGGGTACAGGCTTTCTTT.

The rearrangement uses TRBV18 and TRBJ2-3; 12 nucleotides match TRBD2. The germline CDR1 and CDR2 sequences are KGHSH and LQKENI. V gave up 3 bases and J gave up 0 bases; unmatched junction bases: 7. The CDR3 covers 18 residues. The CDR3 region is CASSPLPTSGRSTDTQYF. CDR3 in DNA: TGTGCCAGCTCACCTCTCCCGACTAGCGGGAGAAGCACAGATACGCAGTATTTT.

CDR3 sequence (DNA): TGTGCCAGCAGTGATGCAGGGGGCAATCAGCCCCAGCATTTT. This encodes CASSDAGGNQPQHF. The chain uses TRBV6-1 and TRBJ1-5; perhaps TRBD1 as D (6 bases). CDR3 length: 14 residues. Germline lookup yields CDR1 MNHNS and CDR2 SASEGT. Trimming removed 3 bases at V and 2 bases at J, with 8 bases between.

The J gene is TRBJ2-3, the V gene TRBV4-1, with TRBD2 matching over 7 bases. In germline, CDR1 is MGHRA, CDR2 YSYEKL. J gave up 0 bases and V 3 bases, and 3 bases lay outside the gene matches. The CDR3 sequence is 15 residues long. As DNA, the CDR3 is TGCGCCAGCAGCCACCGTAGCGGGAGCACAGATACGCAGTATTTT. Residues: CASSHRSGSTDTQYF.

The chain combines TRBV2 with TRBJ1-5; possible D gene TRBD1, 6 bases. Looked up from germline, CDR1 is SNHLY and CDR2 is FYNNEI. Trimming removed 7 bases from V and 0 bases from J, with 7 bases in between. There are 13 residues in the CDR3. As DNA, the CDR3 is TGTGCCAGCAAGGGGGTTAGCAATCAGCCCCAGCATTTT. Its protein product is CASKGVSNQPQHF.

This chain's CDR3 is CASSLSGSQGGYTDTQYF. As DNA, the CDR3 is TGTGCCAGCAGCTTATCAGGTTCGCAGGGCGGATACACAGATACGCAGTATTTT. The chain joins TRBV7-2 to TRBJ2-3, with a weak D call TRBD1 (5 bases). CDR1 and CDR2 from the germline V gene are SGHTA and FQGNSA. With 2 bases removed from V and 2 bases from J, the gap between germline ends came to 20 bases. The CDR3 spans 18 residues. Full variable domain (rest looked up from reference TRBV7-2 and TRBJ2-3): GAGVSQSPSNKVTEKGKDVELRCDPISGHTALYWYRQSLGQGLEFLIYFQGNSAPDKSGLPSDRFSAERTGGSVSTLTIQRTQQEDSAVYLCASSLSGSQGGYTDTQYFGPGTRLTVL.

This chain connects TRBV28 to TRBJ1-2; no definite D call. The CDR3 has 13 residues. Germline V CDR1 and CDR2: MDHEN, SYDVKM. Trimming left V 3 bases short and J 7 bases short, with 12 bases between. CDR3 sequence reads: CASSLSVERGYTF. DNA for the CDR3: TGTGCCAGCAGTTTGTCAGTGGAGCGTGGCTACACCTTC.

This chain connects TRBV6-5 to TRBJ1-5, with unresolved D. Germline CDR1 and CDR2: MNHEY and SVGAGI. The germline V and J ends were trimmed by 6 bases and 4 bases, with 13 bases remaining between them. The CDR3 extends over 14 amino acids. CDR3 nucleotides: TGTGCCAGCAGCGCCCCGGGTCCAAATCAGCCCCAGCATTTT. It yields the protein CASSAPGPNQPQHF.

The chain has TRBV5-4 and TRBJ1-4; a possible D gene is TRBD1 (5 bases). This CDR3 spans 14 amino acids. Germline CDR1 and CDR2: SGHNT and YYREEE (reference sequence). V lost 5 bases and J 7 bases, leaving 15 bases between the germline ends. In nucleotides, the CDR3 is TGTGCCAGCAGTTCCGCAGGGAAGTCTGAAAAACTGTTTTTT. It specifies CASSSAGKSEKLFF.

V usage is TRBV19 and J usage is TRBJ2-1, with 12 nucleotides matching TRBD2. This CDR3 has 14 amino acids. Germline assignment: CDR1 LNHDA and CDR2 SQIVND (reference sequence). V lost 6 bases and J lost 7; bases outside the gene matches: 4. Written as DNA, the CDR3 is TGTGCCAGTAGGAGGACTAGCGGGGATAATGAGCAGTTCTTC. Protein sequence: CASRRTSGDNEQFF. Combining the CDR3 with reference TRBV19 and TRBJ2-1 gives the whole variable domain DGGITQSPKYLFRKEGQNVTLSCEQNLNHDAMYWYRQDPGQGLRLIYYSQIVNDFQKGDIAEGYSVSREKKESFPLTVTSAQKNPTAFYLCASRRTSGDNEQFFGPGTRLTVL.

The chain employs TRBV25-1 and TRBJ1-1; 9 nucleotides match TRBD1. From germline, CDR1 is MGHDK and CDR2 SYGVNS. The CDR3 runs 15 residues. Unmatched junction bases numbered 10, after V lost 4 bases and J lost 7 bases. The CDR3 sequence is CASSGRTGVTGEAFF. The CDR3 DNA is TGTGCCAGCAGTGGGAGGACAGGGGTTACGGGTGAAGCTTTCTTT.

The J gene is TRBJ1-6, the V gene TRBV6-5; 7 positions agree with TRBD1. J lost 7 bases, V lost 7 bases, and 4 bases had no gene match. Germline V lookup: CDR1 MNHEY, CDR2 SVGAGI. The CDR3 is made up of 13 amino acids. The CDR3 sequence is CASTVRGNSPLHF. CDR3 DNA sequence: TGTGCCAGCACGGTCAGGGGGAATTCACCCCTCCACTTT.

V usage is TRBV7-2 and J usage is TRBJ2-2; D unclear. V lost 1 base and J 7 bases, leaving 10 bases between the germline ends. Germline loops: CDR1 SGHTA, CDR2 FQGNSA. The CDR3 loop spans 14 amino acids. The CDR3 loop is CASSLVLLSGELFF. The CDR3 bases are TGTGCCAGCAGCTTAGTACTGTTGAGCGGGGAGCTGTTTTTT.

The V gene is TRBV24-1, the J gene TRBJ2-2; 8 bases line up with TRBD1. Germline lookup yields CDR1 KGHDR and CDR2 SFDVKD. V lost 3 bases to trimming and J lost 4 bases; unmatched junction nucleotides: 3. The length of the CDR3 is 15 residues. CDR3 bases: TGTGCCACCAGTGATGCAGGGGGCTTCACCGGGGAGCTGTTTTTT. Residues: CATSDAGGFTGELFF.

The chain is built from TRBV28 and TRBJ2-3, with D uncertain. Between the trimmed V and J ends, which lost 8 bases and 0 bases, there was a span of 9 bases. CDR3 size: 13 residues. Germline V gene sequence: CDR1 MDHEN, CDR2 SYDVKM. DNA of the CDR3: TGTGCCAGCCATCGAACTAGCACAGATACGCAGTATTTT. Its translation: CASHRTSTDTQYF.

The chain carries TRBV7-3 and TRBJ1-1; a weak D match, TRBD1 (5 bases). Trimming removed 5 bases at V and 3 bases at J, with 13 bases between. Germline values: CDR1 SGHTA, CDR2 FQGTGA. The CDR3 contains 14 residues. As DNA, the CDR3 is TGTGCCAGCAGCACAAAAGGGGAGGACACTGAAGCTTTCTTT. Its translation is CASSTKGEDTEAFF. The full variable domain, with the rest looked up from reference TRBV7-3 and TRBJ1-1, is GAGVSQTPSNKVTEKGKYVELRCDPISGHTALYWYRQSLGQGPEFLIYFQGTGAADDSGLPNDRFFAVRPEGSVSTLKIQRTERGDSAVYLCASSTKGEDTEAFFGQGTRLTVV.

The genes are TRBV6-5 and TRBJ2-1; D perhaps matches TRBD2 (6 bases). V lost 0 bases and J 6 bases, leaving 9 bases between the germline ends. The CDR3 sequence is 14 residues long. From germline, CDR1 is MNHEY and CDR2 SVGAGI. In DNA form, the CDR3 reads TGTGCCAGCAGTTACTCGAGGAGGGTCAATGAGCAGTTCTTC. It codes for CASSYSRRVNEQFF.